The present T cell receptor (beta chain) was sequenced within a study of blood T cell repertoires in COVID-19. The data were produced by immunoSEQ multiplex PCR, yet TCRdb's version contains in-frame clones alone and is incomplete. Of around 140,000 clones listed, around 90% are singletons. The CDR3 runs to 14 residues. Trimming stripped 0 bases from V and 4 bases from J, with 11 bases between. Germline CDR1 and CDR2: SGHRS and YFSETQ. The sample consisted of peripheral blood. The sequence came from a man between 65 and 85 years old with acute or convalescent COVID-19. This chain connects TRBV5-1 to TRBJ2-7; weak D call: TRBD1 (6 bases). The CDR3 spells CASSLGQAEYEQYF. Here the CDR3 DNA reads TGCGCCAGCAGCTTGGGACAGGCGGAGTACGAGCAGTACTTC.